This is a list of T cell receptor beta chains from one sample in a study of T cell repertoires in cytomegalovirus infection. What these receptors recognize is not known. One entry per CDR3 protein, called by TCRdb with MiXCR from the reads. The sample lists 300,000 to 400,000 distinct CDR3 sequences; about 28% were seen once. The material was cultured PBMCs, obtained from culture after CMV antigen stimulation. These receptors were collected from a human donor in good health (CMV status not recorded). Some clones in this sample may be carry-over from other donors' samples. CDR3s include the opening cysteine and the closing phenylalanine or tryptophan. Fields, in order: J gene, V gene, D gene, clone size, CDR3 DNA, CDR3 protein. A D gene is named only where the DNA matches it firmly. Only part of the rows carry a size: once, few, many, or a class if the clone is expanded.

>TRBJ2-7|TRBV27|.|.
TGTGCCAGCACGGACAGTCTTTACGAGCAGTACTTC
CASTDSLYEQYF
>TRBJ2-5|TRBV10-3|.|.
TGTGCCATCAGTGAAGTACGGGTGAGCGTAGCCCAGTACTTC
CAISEVRVSVAQYF
>TRBJ2-7|TRBV15|.|.
TGTGCCACCAGCAGAGATAAGTTTACGTACGAGCAGTACTTC
CATSRDKFTYEQYF
>TRBJ2-1|TRBV30|.|.
TGTGCCTGGAGTGTGCAGGGGTCCTACAATGAGCAGTTCTTC
CAWSVQGSYNEQFF
>TRBJ2-3|TRBV4-2|.|few
TGTGCCAGCAGCCATAGGCAGGCGGCGGCCCCCCAAACGGTGGCAGATACGCAGTATTTT
CASSHRQAAAPQTVADTQYF
>TRBJ1-1|TRBV3-1|.|.
TGTGCCAGCAGCCAAGAGTTGTTGGTGAACACTGAAGCTTTCTTT
CASSQELLVNTEAFF
>TRBJ1-5|TRBV28|.|few
TGTGCCAGCAGTTACGGAGTGGGTAATCAGCCCCAGCATTTT
CASSYGVGNQPQHF
>TRBJ2-3|TRBV28|.|.
TGTGCCAGCAGTTTTCACCTGATCCAAACCCCACCAGATACGCAGTATTTT
CASSFHLIQTPPDTQYF
>TRBJ1-5|TRBV4-1|.|few
TGTGCCAGCAGCCAAGATGAGGCTCAGCCCCAGCATTTT
CASSQDEAQPQHF
>TRBJ1-2|TRBV20-1|.|.
TGCAGTGCTAGAGAATGGGAGGGGATCGATGGCTACACCTTC
CSAREWEGIDGYTF
>TRBJ2-5|TRBV9|.|.
TGTGCCAGCGGCCAGAGGGGGGACGGAGAGACCCAGTACTTC
CASGQRGDGETQYF
>TRBJ2-3|TRBV27|.|few
TGTGCCAGCAGTTCCTGGGTCGAGGGGACAGATACGCAGTATTTT
CASSSWVEGTDTQYF
>TRBJ2-7|TRBV18|TRBD1|.
TGTGCCAGCACCTGGGACAGGGGGGGCGAGCAGTACTTC
CASTWDRGGEQYF
>TRBJ1-6|TRBV20-1|.|.
TGCAGTGCTAGCGAGGGGACCGGGAGTAGTTCACCCCTCCACTTT
CSASEGTGSSSPLHF
>TRBJ2-7|TRBV20-1|.|.
TGCAGTGCTAGGCCTCTGGGAGACTACGAGCAGTACTTC
CSARPLGDYEQYF
>TRBJ1-5|TRBV6-5|TRBD1|.
TGTGCCAGCAGTTCGTTACAGGGGGCGAGCAATCAGCCCCAGCATTTT
CASSSLQGASNQPQHF
>TRBJ2-1|TRBV12-5|TRBD1|few
TGTGCTAGTGGCCCGACACAGGGGGCCGGTTTACTGTCCAATGAGCAGTTCTTC
CASGPTQGAGLLSNEQFF
>TRBJ1-5|TRBV27|TRBD1|.
TGTGCCAGCAGTTCCCTCGACAGGGGGCAATATCAGCCCCAGCATTTT
CASSSLDRGQYQPQHF
>TRBJ2-2|TRBV28|.|.
TGTGCCAGCAGTTCAAGATCCGTGAGGGGCACCGGGGAGCTGTTTTTT
CASSSRSVRGTGELFF
>TRBJ2-7|TRBV7-9|TRBD1|.
TGTGCCAGCAGCACAGGGGTCTCGGAGGAGCAGTACTTC
CASSTGVSEEQYF
>TRBJ2-3|TRBV29-1|TRBD2|.
TGCAGCGTTGCCTTAGCGGGGGGGGCAGATACGCAGTATTTT
CSVALAGGADTQYF
>TRBJ1-5|TRBV11-2|.|few
TGTGCCAGCAGCTTAGGGAGGGGTGCGGGCAATCAGCCCCAGCATTTT
CASSLGRGAGNQPQHF
>TRBJ2-2|TRBV7-2|TRBD2|many
TGTGCCAGCAGCTCGGGACTAGCGGACACCGGGGAGCTGTTTTTT
CASSSGLADTGELFF
>TRBJ2-7|TRBV28|TRBD2|many
TGTGCCAGCAGTCCATTAGCGGGAGGGCCTTTGTCGAGGCAGTACTTC
CASSPLAGGPLSRQYF
>TRBJ1-5|TRBV13|.|few
TGTGCCAGCAGCTTAGGGTCCCGGGGGACTTCGCCCCAGCATTTT
CASSLGSRGTSPQHF
>TRBJ2-7|TRBV10-3|.|.
TGTGCCATCAGTGATTACAGTAGCTCCTACGAGCAGTACTTC
CAISDYSSSYEQYF
>TRBJ2-2|TRBV7-9|.|few
TGTGCCAGCAGCATACATCGCGGGGAGCTGTTTTTT
CASSIHRGELFF
>TRBJ1-2|TRBV5-6|.|few
TGTGCCAGCAGCCACCAAACAGGGAACTATGGCTACACCTTC
CASSHQTGNYGYTF
>TRBJ2-5|TRBV11-2|TRBD1|few
TGTGCCAGCAGCTTCGCACCAGGGGGTGGAGAGACCCAGTACTTC
CASSFAPGGGETQYF
>TRBJ1-1|TRBV7-6|TRBD1|many
TGTGCCAGCAGTTCAACAGGGGAGACTGAAGCTTTCTTT
CASSSTGETEAFF
>TRBJ2-3|TRBV28|.|.
TGTGCCAGCAGTTTTATACTCCAGGGTGATACAGATACGCAGTATTTT
CASSFILQGDTDTQYF
>TRBJ1-2|TRBV18|TRBD1|.
TGTGCCAGCTCACCATACGGGACAGGGGGCTTAGGCTACACCTTC
CASSPYGTGGLGYTF
>TRBJ1-2|TRBV12-3/TRBV12-4|.|.
TGTGCCAGCAGTTGGCGCCAGGTTTCGGACTATGGCTACACCTTC
CASSWRQVSDYGYTF
>TRBJ2-5|TRBV6-2/TRBV6-3|TRBD2|.
TGTGCCAGCAGTTACACTCTTCTAGCGGCTCAAGAGACCCAGTACTTC
CASSYTLLAAQETQYF
>TRBJ2-2|TRBV6-1|TRBD2|few
TGTGCCAGCAGTCCGAGCGGGGAGAACACCGGGGAGCTGTTTTTT
CASSPSGENTGELFF
>TRBJ2-3|TRBV10-2|.|.
TGCGCCAGCAGTGAGACAGGGCCGAATACGCAGTATTTT
CASSETGPNTQYF
>TRBJ1-1|TRBV2|.|few
TGTGCCAGCAGTGACGCCAGGGGTTGGACTGAAGCTTTCTTT
CASSDARGWTEAFF